These T cell receptor beta chains were read from a single sample in a study of Ad26.COV2.S vaccination and SARS-CoV-2 variants. Assay: immunoSEQ multiplex PCR; the TCRdb copy retains only in-frame clones and omits some. The table has roughly 380,000 clones, about 85% seen once; the top ten hold roughly 3.3%. Source: peripheral blood, taken in a trial of Ad26.COV2.S vaccine versus placebo. These receptors were obtained from a person aged 18-60 years who received the Ad26.COV2.S COVID-19 vaccine or a placebo. CDR3s include the opening cysteine and the closing phenylalanine or tryptophan. Each record gives: D gene, V gene, J gene, clone size, CDR3 DNA, CDR3 protein. A D gene is named only where the DNA matches it firmly. The listing skips clone size in some rows; elsewhere it reads once, few, many or a size class.

-	TRBV6-1	TRBJ2-7	many	TGTGCCAGCAGTGAAAGGTTTGACGAGCAGTACTTC	CASSERFDEQYF
TRBD1	TRBV5-1	TRBJ1-2	-	TGCGCCAGCAGCTGGACAGGGCCGGGAGACTATGGCTACACCTTC	CASSWTGPGDYGYTF
TRBD2	TRBV11-3	TRBJ2-3	-	TGTGCCAGCAGCTTATCGCGGGGGGGTGCAGATACGCAGTATTTT	CASSLSRGGADTQYF
-	TRBV9	TRBJ2-3	-	TGTGCCAGCAGCGTAGCACAGGGATTTAGCACAGATACGCAGTATTTT	CASSVAQGFSTDTQYF
-	TRBV12-3/TRBV12-4	TRBJ2-3	-	TGTGCCAGCAGTAGCGCTTATACGCAGTATTTT	CASSSAYTQYF
TRBD2	TRBV7-2	TRBJ2-2	-	TGTGCCAGCAGCTCCTCTAGCGGGGGGTACACCGGGGAGCTGTTTTTT	CASSSSSGGYTGELFF
TRBD1	TRBV5-1	TRBJ1-4	-	TGCGCCAGCAGCCCCGGACAGGCAATAGAAAAACTGTTTTTT	CASSPGQAIEKLFF
-	TRBV28	TRBJ2-5	-	TGTGCCAGCAGTTCCGAACCCGGGACCGCCGAGACCCAGTACTTC	CASSSEPGTAETQYF
-	TRBV24-1	TRBJ2-1	-	TGTGCCACCAGTGATTTGTGGAGTGGCGACGAGCAGTTCTTC	CATSDLWSGDEQFF
-	TRBV7-2	TRBJ1-6	-	TGTGCCAGCAGCTTAGGGCAGGGACTGGCGTGGCCCCTCCACTTT	CASSLGQGLAWPLHF
-	TRBV19	TRBJ2-1	-	TGTGCCAGTAATAAAAACCTGGGGGGGGCGAGCTCCTACAATGAGCAGTTCTTC	CASNKNLGGASSYNEQFF
TRBD2	TRBV7-8	TRBJ2-3	-	TGTGCCAGCAGCTTAGCTAAGGGCGGCGGGGGGGCCAGAGATACGCAGTATTTT	CASSLAKGGGGARDTQYF
-	TRBV6-5	TRBJ2-3	-	TGTGCCAGCAGAAAACTAGATAGCACAGATACGCAGTATTTT	CASRKLDSTDTQYF
TRBD2	TRBV5-4	TRBJ2-1	-	TGTGCCAGCAGCTTTCACCGGACTAGCGGGACCAATGAGCAGTTCTTC	CASSFHRTSGTNEQFF
-	TRBV28	TRBJ2-3	-	TGTGCAATACGGGACTCCTACACAGATACGCAGTATTTT	CAIRDSYTDTQYF
TRBD2	TRBV11-2	TRBJ2-3	-	TGTGCCAGCAGCTCCGGACTAGCGCCGACAGATACGCAGTATTTT	CASSSGLAPTDTQYF
TRBD2	TRBV9	TRBJ2-1	-	TGTGCCAGCAGCGGGACTAGCGGCTCTTACAATGAGCAGTTCTTC	CASSGTSGSYNEQFF
-	TRBV19	TRBJ2-3	many	TGTGCCAGTAGTATAACAGGGATGGGCACAGATACGCAGTATTTT	CASSITGMGTDTQYF
TRBD1	TRBV19	TRBJ2-2	-	TGTGCCAGTAGTATTCTGGACAGGGACACCGGGGAGCTGTTTTTT	CASSILDRDTGELFF
-	TRBV5-6	TRBJ2-7	-	TGTGCCAGCAGCTTGAGACGGATTGCTACGAGCGGGGAGCAGTACTTC	CASSLRRIATSGEQYF
TRBD2	TRBV9	TRBJ2-2	-	TGTGCCAGCAGCGTGAGAGACGGGGGGGCGACGTCTCGGGAGCTGTTTTTT	CASSVRDGGATSRELFF
TRBD2	TRBV2	TRBJ2-7	once	TGTGCCACGCTAGCTAGCGGGATGTCCTACGAGCAGTACTTC	CATLASGMSYEQYF
TRBD2	TRBV7-2	TRBJ2-5	-	TGTGCCAGCAGCTTAGGGGGGACTAGCGGGAGGGCCGGAGAGACCCAGTACTTC	CASSLGGTSGRAGETQYF
-	TRBV30	TRBJ1-1	-	TGTGCCTGGAGTCTACCGGGGGGACCGAACACTGAAGCTTTCTTT	CAWSLPGGPNTEAFF
TRBD1	TRBV18	TRBJ2-7	-	TGTGCCAGCTCGACAGGGGGTCAAAACGAGCAGTACTTC	CASSTGGQNEQYF
-	TRBV6-6	TRBJ1-2	few	TGTGCCAGCAGTTCCGCTCCCGGGGTTTCTCGCTACACCTTC	CASSSAPGVSRYTF
-	TRBV3-1/TRBV3-2	TRBJ1-1	-	TGTGCCAGCAGCCAAGACTCGAGTACTGAAGCTTTCTTT	CASSQDSSTEAFF
-	TRBV28	TRBJ2-3	-	TGTGCCAGCAGCAACACGGGAGCCGGCACAGATACGCAGTATTTT	CASSNTGAGTDTQYF
-	TRBV12-5	TRBJ2-1	-	TGTGCTAGTGGTTTGGTACGAGGGGACGGCTATGAGCAGTTCTTC	CASGLVRGDGYEQFF
-	TRBV18	TRBJ1-2	-	TGTGCCAGCTCGAACGGGAGTCCTAACTATGGCTACACCTTC	CASSNGSPNYGYTF
TRBD1	TRBV28	TRBJ1-1	few	TGTGCCAGCAGTTCCAGACAGGGCCTCCTCATGAACACTGAAGCTTTCTTT	CASSSRQGLLMNTEAFF
-	TRBV5-1	TRBJ1-5	-	TGCGCCAGCAGCTTGGACGGTAAGCAGCCCCAGCATTTT	CASSLDGKQPQHF
-	TRBV28	TRBJ2-7	-	TGTGCCAGCAGCACTACAGGGTCCAGCTCCTACGAGCAGTACTTC	CASSTTGSSSYEQYF
-	TRBV7-9	TRBJ2-6	-	TGTGCCAGCAGCCGGGCGGGTTTCTCTGGGGCCAACGTCCTGACTTTC	CASSRAGFSGANVLTF
-	TRBV7-2	TRBJ2-2	-	TGTGCCAGCAGACGGCCCGGACCAATGGGGACCGGGGAGCTGTTTTTT	CASRRPGPMGTGELFF
TRBD1	TRBV2	TRBJ1-2	-	TGTGCCAGCAGTGGGGACAGCTCCTATGGCTACACCTTC	CASSGDSSYGYTF
TRBD1	TRBV11-2	TRBJ2-2	-	TGTGCCAGCAGCTTAGGACAGGGAAACACCGGGGAGCTGTTTTTT	CASSLGQGNTGELFF
TRBD2	TRBV28	TRBJ2-1	-	TGTGCCAGCAGTTTATTAGCGGGAGTCATCAATGAGCAGTTCTTC	CASSLLAGVINEQFF
-	TRBV6-5	TRBJ2-3	-	TGTGCCAGCAGTTATAACACAGATACGCAGTATTTT	CASSYNTDTQYF
TRBD1	TRBV9	TRBJ2-3	-	TGTGCCAGCAGCGTAGCTCGGGACAGGGGGACAGATACGCAGTATTTT	CASSVARDRGTDTQYF
-	TRBV18	TRBJ2-7	-	TGTGCCAGCTCACCATCGGGGAGCTCCTACGAGCAGTACTTC	CASSPSGSSYEQYF
TRBD1	TRBV5-1	TRBJ1-3	-	TGCGCCAGCAGCGAAACAGGGGGCGCGTATGGAAACACCATATATTTT	CASSETGGAYGNTIYF
-	TRBV28	TRBJ1-2	-	TGTGCCAGCACCTCCTCAGCTGATGGCTACACCTTC	CASTSSADGYTF
-	TRBV19	TRBJ2-3	-	TGTGCCAGTAGTATGATCGGGCAGGGTTCTTATGATACGCAGTATTTT	CASSMIGQGSYDTQYF
-	TRBV21-1	TRBJ1-3	once	TGTGCCAGCAGCAAAGGAAGCCCCCCCGGGCTGTCAAACACCATATATTTT	CASSKGSPPGLSNTIYF
-	TRBV6-2/TRBV6-3	TRBJ1-5	few	TGTGCCAGCAGTCCCAGGGCGGATCAGCCCCAGCATTTT	CASSPRADQPQHF
-	TRBV6-6	TRBJ2-7	few	TGTGCCAGCAGCGAAGGGGGGAGCTCCTACGAGCAGTACTTC	CASSEGGSSYEQYF
TRBD2	TRBV27	TRBJ2-3	-	TGTGCCAGCAGCTCCTTAGCGGGTTGGGGCCTGGGGACAGATACGCAGTATTTT	CASSSLAGWGLGTDTQYF
-	TRBV6-5	TRBJ2-1	-	TGTGCCAGCAGGCCCGGCCCAGTCTACAATGAGCAGTTCTTC	CASRPGPVYNEQFF
TRBD2	TRBV3-1/TRBV3-2	TRBJ2-4	-	TGTGCCAGCAGCCAAGTAGGAAGCGGGGGGACCCTTAAAAACATTCAGTACTTC	CASSQVGSGGTLKNIQYF
-	TRBV13	TRBJ1-1	once	TGTGCCAGCAGCCCCACTAGGGGGAGCACTGAAGCTTTCTTT	CASSPTRGSTEAFF